The TCR beta chain under discussion was sequenced for a study of identical twins. General study findings and limits: There were fewer insertions in abundant cord blood beta clonotypes, but memory repertoires showed no such pattern. For out-of-frame alpha sequences shared by twins, low generation probability was in excess.

Template switching added a universal primer binding site, and final cDNA carried unique molecular identifiers. TCRdb analysed the 5' RACE reads with MiXCR anew, one entry per CDR3 protein. Counted here are 200,000 to 300,000 distinct CDR3 sequences, roughly a tenth occurring once; the ten biggest clones make up roughly 10%. This clonotype was detected a few times. The antigen remains unidentified. Every donor was a healthy Caucasian. The length of the CDR3 is 15 residues. V lost 7 bases, J lost 0 bases, and 16 bases lay in between. The germline V gene has CDR1 SGHTS and CDR2 YDEGEE. Material: memory T cells sorted from blood. The chain has TRBV5-8 and TRBJ1-1, with D possibly TRBD1 on 5 matching bases. The receptor's source is a man aged 50 or older in good health. The CDR3 nucleotides are TGTGCCAGCGCTCCCCAAGACAGTTTGAACACTGAAGCTTTCTTT. Translating it yields CASAPQDSLNTEAFF.